Listed below are T cell receptor beta chains from one sample, sequenced in a study of T-cell reconstitution after alpha-beta-depleted transplantation in children. TCRdb ran MiXCR on the PCR reads and lists one entry per CDR3 protein. Of 250,000 to 400,000 distinct CDR3 sequences in the sample, roughly 21% were seen once. Specimen: PBMCs, mostly from graft donor cells, collected 180 days after TCRalphabeta/CD19-depleted stem cell transplant. Every receptor here comes from a male patient younger than 18 who had a stem cell transplant for acute lymphoblastic leukemia, so the T cells may come from the graft donor. Each CDR3 is given with its conserved first and last residue. The order of the fields is clone size, V gene, D gene, J gene, CDR3 DNA, CDR3 protein. A D gene is named only where the DNA matches it firmly. Size is omitted from some rows. Given values are once, few, many or a class for expanded clones.

size: few; V: TRBV29-1; D: -; J: TRBJ2-7; DNA: TGCAGCGTTGAAGGGCGGGGACCGCCCTACGAGCAGTACTTC; CDR3: CSVEGRGPPYEQYF
size: -; V: TRBV5-1; D: -; J: TRBJ1-3; DNA: TGCGCCAGCAGCCGCTCGATTGGGTTCTCTGGAAACACCATATATTTT; CDR3: CASSRSIGFSGNTIYF
size: -; V: TRBV9; D: TRBD1; J: TRBJ2-1; DNA: TGTGCCAGCAGCCTGGGACAGGGGGCGCTCAATGAGCAGTTCTTC; CDR3: CASSLGQGALNEQFF
size: once; V: TRBV19; D: -; J: TRBJ1-1; DNA: TGTGCCAGTTCAAACGGGGCCACTGAAGCTTTCTTT; CDR3: CASSNGATEAFF
size: -; V: TRBV18; D: TRBD1; J: TRBJ1-1; DNA: TGTGCCAGCTCACCACTAGGACAGGTAATGAACACTGAAGCTTTCTTT; CDR3: CASSPLGQVMNTEAFF
size: few; V: TRBV11-2; D: -; J: TRBJ2-7; DNA: TGTGCCAGCAGCCACGACTTAACCTACGAGCAGTACTTC; CDR3: CASSHDLTYEQYF
size: few; V: TRBV5-1; D: -; J: TRBJ1-4; DNA: TGCGCCAGCAGTAGAGGCCAACCTGGGAAGGAAAAACTGTTTTTT; CDR3: CASSRGQPGKEKLFF
size: few; V: TRBV7-8; D: -; J: TRBJ2-1; DNA: TGTGCCAGCAGCTTAAGTATGGTGCGGGACGGGAATGAGCAGTTCTTC; CDR3: CASSLSMVRDGNEQFF
size: -; V: TRBV19; D: TRBD2; J: TRBJ2-7; DNA: TGTGCCAGTAGTATCGGCGGGAGGTCGTACGAGCAGTACTTC; CDR3: CASSIGGRSYEQYF
size: -; V: TRBV5-1; D: TRBD1; J: TRBJ2-7; DNA: TGCGCCAGCAGTTTGGGGGCAAGGGGGCCCGAGCAGTACTTC; CDR3: CASSLGARGPEQYF
size: -; V: TRBV3-1; D: -; J: TRBJ2-5; DNA: TGTGCCAGCAGTCCTCGTACACTCAGGGTGGAGACCCAGTACTTC; CDR3: CASSPRTLRVETQYF
size: few; V: TRBV18; D: TRBD2; J: TRBJ2-5; DNA: TGTGCCAGCTCGCAAGCGGGACCGGGGGAGACCCAGTACTTC; CDR3: CASSQAGPGETQYF
size: few; V: TRBV20-1; D: -; J: TRBJ1-5; DNA: TGCAGTGCTAGTGGACCCTGGGCAGTGCGCAATCAGCCCCAGCATTTT; CDR3: CSASGPWAVRNQPQHF
size: -; V: TRBV10-1; D: TRBD1; J: TRBJ2-7; DNA: TGCGCCAGCAGTGACAACAGGGGGTACGAGCAGTACTTC; CDR3: CASSDNRGYEQYF
size: few; V: TRBV9; D: TRBD1; J: TRBJ2-2; DNA: TGTGCCAGCAGCGTAGGGACAGGGCTGGGATACACCGGGGAGCTGTTTTTT; CDR3: CASSVGTGLGYTGELFF
size: -; V: TRBV7-3; D: TRBD2; J: TRBJ2-5; DNA: TGTGCCAGCAGCTTAAGTCCTAGCGGGGCAGAGACCCAGTACTTC; CDR3: CASSLSPSGAETQYF
size: -; V: TRBV5-1; D: -; J: TRBJ2-5; DNA: TGCGCCAGCAGCCCCCTGAGGGAACAGACCCAGTACTTC; CDR3: CASSPLREQTQYF
size: -; V: TRBV20-1; D: -; J: TRBJ2-7; DNA: TGCAGTGCTAGAGCGTACAGTCCCTCCTACGAGCAGTACTTC; CDR3: CSARAYSPSYEQYF
size: -; V: TRBV25-1; D: -; J: TRBJ1-4; DNA: TGTGCCAGCAGTGAATTCCGGGCCCATGAAAAACTGTTTTTT; CDR3: CASSEFRAHEKLFF
size: many; V: TRBV2; D: -; J: TRBJ1-3; DNA: TGTGCCAGCAGTTTAACCTTTGGAAACACCATATATTTT; CDR3: CASSLTFGNTIYF
size: -; V: TRBV7-8; D: -; J: TRBJ2-1; DNA: TGTGCCAGCAGTTCGGAGGGCTCCTACAATGAGCAGTTCTTC; CDR3: CASSSEGSYNEQFF
size: -; V: TRBV11-2; D: -; J: TRBJ2-1; DNA: TGTGCCAGCAGTACCACAGGGACGGGGTACAATGAGCAGTTCTTC; CDR3: CASSTTGTGYNEQFF
size: few; V: TRBV5-4; D: TRBD2; J: TRBJ2-3; DNA: TGTGCCAGCAGCTGGGGGACTAGCGGACCTGATACGCAGTATTTT; CDR3: CASSWGTSGPDTQYF
size: many; V: TRBV5-1; D: -; J: TRBJ2-6; DNA: TGCGCCAGCAGCTTGGGGGGGTCCGGGGCCAACGTCCTGACTTTC; CDR3: CASSLGGSGANVLTF
size: few; V: TRBV29-1; D: -; J: TRBJ2-1; DNA: TGCAGCGTCCGAAGGTACAATGAGCAGTTCTTC; CDR3: CSVRRYNEQFF
size: -; V: TRBV27; D: -; J: TRBJ2-2; DNA: TGTGCCAGCAGTATCCGACATTCTCCCGGGGATTACACCGGGGAGCTGTTTTTT; CDR3: CASSIRHSPGDYTGELFF
size: many; V: TRBV11-2; D: -; J: TRBJ1-1; DNA: TGTGCCAGCAGCTTAGCGGGGGGGAATACTGAAGCTTTCTTT; CDR3: CASSLAGGNTEAFF
size: -; V: TRBV10-3; D: TRBD2; J: TRBJ2-7; DNA: TGTGCCATCAGGTCGACTAGCGGGAGGTACGAGCAGTACTTC; CDR3: CAIRSTSGRYEQYF
size: -; V: TRBV16; D: TRBD1; J: TRBJ1-1; DNA: TGTGCCAGCAGCCAACAGGGGGCGAACACTGAAGCTTTCTTT; CDR3: CASSQQGANTEAFF
size: -; V: TRBV12-3/TRBV12-4; D: -; J: TRBJ2-7; DNA: TGTGCCAGCACCTCCCGGTTGTCCTACGAGCAGTACTTC; CDR3: CASTSRLSYEQYF
size: few; V: TRBV2; D: TRBD1; J: TRBJ1-1; DNA: TGTGCCAGCAGGTACCGACAGGGCCCACCTGAAGCTTTCTTT; CDR3: CASRYRQGPPEAFF
size: -; V: TRBV10-1; D: TRBD2; J: TRBJ2-5; DNA: TGCGCCAGCAGTTCGTCTAGCGGGGGCCGAAGACAAGAGACCCAGTACTTC; CDR3: CASSSSSGGRRQETQYF
size: -; V: TRBV11-2; D: TRBD1; J: TRBJ1-2; DNA: TGTGCCAGCAGCCAAGCGGGACAGGACTATGGCTACACCTTC; CDR3: CASSQAGQDYGYTF
size: -; V: TRBV9; D: -; J: TRBJ1-2; DNA: TGTGCCAGCAGCGTATGGGCCACTAACTATGGCTACACCTTC; CDR3: CASSVWATNYGYTF
size: -; V: TRBV20-1; D: TRBD2; J: TRBJ2-2; DNA: TGCAGTGCTTCACGGGGACTAGCGGGAGGGCTGAACACCGGGGAGCTGTTTTTT; CDR3: CSASRGLAGGLNTGELFF
size: -; V: TRBV9; D: TRBD2; J: TRBJ2-1; DNA: TGTGCCAGCAGCGTAGCTTCTTGGGGGCTAGCGGGAGACGGAGGTGAGCAGTTCTTC; CDR3: CASSVASWGLAGDGGEQFF
size: -; V: TRBV3-1; D: -; J: TRBJ1-2; DNA: TGTACCAGCTGTTTCGGCTATGGCTACACCTTC; CDR3: CTSCFGYGYTF
size: -; V: TRBV20-1; D: TRBD2; J: TRBJ2-5; DNA: TGCAGTGCTAGGCCTAGCGGTAGGGAGACCCAGTACTTC; CDR3: CSARPSGRETQYF
size: -; V: TRBV20-1; D: -; J: TRBJ2-5; DNA: TGCAGTGCTAGACGGCCTAGACCGTCGGAGACCCAGTACTTC; CDR3: CSARRPRPSETQYF
size: -; V: TRBV7-3; D: -; J: TRBJ2-3; DNA: TGTGCCAGCAGCCCACACAGGCCCGACGGTACGCAGTATTTT; CDR3: CASSPHRPDGTQYF
size: few; V: TRBV20-1; D: TRBD2; J: TRBJ2-7; DNA: TGCAGCCTGGATAGGAGCGGGAATAACGAGCAGTACTTC; CDR3: CSLDRSGNNEQYF
size: -; V: TRBV9; D: TRBD2; J: TRBJ2-7; DNA: TGTGCCAGCAACGGGGGACTAGCGGGAGCCGAGCAGTACTTC; CDR3: CASNGGLAGAEQYF
size: -; V: TRBV21-1; D: -; J: TRBJ2-7; DNA: TGTGCCAGCAGCAAAGCCAAGGACAGGCGTACCTACGAGCAGTACTTC; CDR3: CASSKAKDRRTYEQYF
size: few; V: TRBV2; D: -; J: TRBJ2-1; DNA: TGTGCCAGCAGCCCCAGGGTCAGCTCCTACAATGAGCAGTTCTTC; CDR3: CASSPRVSSYNEQFF
size: -; V: TRBV18; D: -; J: TRBJ2-7; DNA: TGTGCCAGCTCCCCGGGGGAAGGGTACGAGCAGTACTTC; CDR3: CASSPGEGYEQYF
size: few; V: TRBV29-1; D: -; J: TRBJ2-7; DNA: TGCAGCGTCGAGGGTCTGCAAAGCTCCTACGAGCAGTACTTC; CDR3: CSVEGLQSSYEQYF
size: -; V: TRBV20-1; D: -; J: TRBJ2-3; DNA: TGCACCGCGAGGGTCGGCGGTTGGGATACGCAGTATTTT; CDR3: CTARVGGWDTQYF
size: few; V: TRBV7-6; D: TRBD1; J: TRBJ2-7; DNA: TGTGCCAGCAGCTTAGCTTTGGACAGGGCGTCTGGGGACGAGCAGTACTTC; CDR3: CASSLALDRASGDEQYF
size: -; V: TRBV7-6; D: -; J: TRBJ2-1; DNA: TGTGCCAGCAGCTTACGCGGCGCTTGGCGCAATGAGCAGTTCTTC; CDR3: CASSLRGAWRNEQFF